This T cell receptor (beta chain) was observed in a study of blood T cells in healthy people across ages. Study conclusions and caveats: Versus aged donors, long-lived donors had higher diversity and more naive CD4+ cells. TCR beta diversity was tightly associated with the proportion of naive T cells.

A second PCR, run for about 6 to 12 cycles, used a sample-barcoded 5' primer plus a J-beta primer mix. The study obtained at least 3 million CDR3-containing paired-end reads from every sample. TCRdb used MiXCR to reprocess the 5' RACE reads, holding one entry per CDR3 protein. The sample records roughly 720,000 distinct CDR3 sequences, roughly 50% being singletons. Per individual sample, total RNA of at least 5 micrograms was extracted. This CDR3 contains 13 residues. Germline V lookup: CDR1 SGHRS, CDR2 YFSETQ. A remark on this clonotype: Its antigen is still unknown.

This chain connects TRBV5-1 to TRBJ2-7; TRBD1 might be the D (5 bases). The DNA end is more similar to TRBJ2-5, so the J call may be wrong. What was sequenced was blood. The clonotype comes from an elderly man in good health. In nucleotides, the CDR3 is TGCGCCAGCAGCTTGTCAGGGCGGAAGACCCAGTACTTC. Its translation: CASSLSGRKTQYF.